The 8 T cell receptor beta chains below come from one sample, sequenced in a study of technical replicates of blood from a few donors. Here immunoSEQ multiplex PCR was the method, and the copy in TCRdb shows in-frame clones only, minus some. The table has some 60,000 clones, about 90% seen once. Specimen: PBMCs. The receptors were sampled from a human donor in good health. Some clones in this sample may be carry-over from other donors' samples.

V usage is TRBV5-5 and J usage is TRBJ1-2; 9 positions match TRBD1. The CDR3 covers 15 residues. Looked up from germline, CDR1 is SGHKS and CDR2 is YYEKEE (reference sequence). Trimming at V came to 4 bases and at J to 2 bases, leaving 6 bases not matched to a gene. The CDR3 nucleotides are TGTGCCAGCAGCCTGAACAGGGGGCTAAACTATGGCTACACCTTC. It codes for CASSLNRGLNYGYTF.

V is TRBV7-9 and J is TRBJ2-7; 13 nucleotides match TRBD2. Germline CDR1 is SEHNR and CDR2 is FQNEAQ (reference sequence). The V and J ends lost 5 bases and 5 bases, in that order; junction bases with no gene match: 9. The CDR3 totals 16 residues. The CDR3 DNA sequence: TGTGCCAGCAGCCCCGAGGGACTAGCGGGACCCCACGAGCAGTACTTC. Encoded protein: CASSPEGLAGPHEQYF.

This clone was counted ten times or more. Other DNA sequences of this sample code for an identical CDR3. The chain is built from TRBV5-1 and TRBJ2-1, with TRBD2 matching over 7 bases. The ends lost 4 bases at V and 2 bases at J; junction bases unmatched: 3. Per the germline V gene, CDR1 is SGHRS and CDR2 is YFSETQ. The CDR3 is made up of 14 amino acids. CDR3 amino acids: CASSPSGAYNEQFF. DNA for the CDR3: TGCGCCAGCAGCCCGAGCGGGGCCTACAATGAGCAGTTCTTC.

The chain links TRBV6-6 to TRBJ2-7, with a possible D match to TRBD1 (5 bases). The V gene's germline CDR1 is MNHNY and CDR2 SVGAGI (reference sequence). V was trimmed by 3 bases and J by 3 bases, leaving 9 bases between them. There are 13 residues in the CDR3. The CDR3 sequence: CASSYTQGYEQYF. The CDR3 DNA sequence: TGTGCCAGCAGTTATACCCAGGGCTACGAGCAGTACTTC.

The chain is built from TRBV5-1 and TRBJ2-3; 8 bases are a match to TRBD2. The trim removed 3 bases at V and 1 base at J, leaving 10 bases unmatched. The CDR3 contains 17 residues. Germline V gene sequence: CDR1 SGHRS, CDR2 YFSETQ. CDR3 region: CASSSLPGLGGTDTQYF. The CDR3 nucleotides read TGCGCCAGCAGCTCCCTACCGGGACTAGGGGGCACAGATACGCAGTATTTT.

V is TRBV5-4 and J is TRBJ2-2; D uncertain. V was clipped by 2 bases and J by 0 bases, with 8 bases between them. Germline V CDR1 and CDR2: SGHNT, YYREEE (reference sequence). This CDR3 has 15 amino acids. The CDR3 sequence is CASSLSSSNTGELFF. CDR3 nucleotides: TGTGCCAGCAGCTTATCTTCTTCGAACACCGGGGAGCTGTTTTTT.

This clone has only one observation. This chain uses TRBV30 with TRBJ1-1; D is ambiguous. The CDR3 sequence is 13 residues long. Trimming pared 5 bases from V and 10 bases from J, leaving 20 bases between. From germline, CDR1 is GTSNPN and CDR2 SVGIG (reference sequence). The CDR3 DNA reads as TGTGCCTGGGGCAGCGGAGCCAACGATGGAGCTTTCTTT. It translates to CAWGSGANDGAFF.

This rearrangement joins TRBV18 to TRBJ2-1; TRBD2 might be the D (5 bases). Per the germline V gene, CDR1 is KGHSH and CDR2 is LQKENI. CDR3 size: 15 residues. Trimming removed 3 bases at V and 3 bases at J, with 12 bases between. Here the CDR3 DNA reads TGTGCCAGCTCACCTTCCGGGGTTTTCTACAATGAGCAGTTCTTC. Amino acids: CASSPSGVFYNEQFF.